This T cell receptor beta chain was recovered during a study of blood T cell repertoires in COVID-19. The wider study: The origin of the acute and convalescent COVID-19 samples was the United States, Italy and Spain. PBMCs, B-cell-depleted T cells, or T cells provided the cDNA or gDNA that made up the material.

In the study's own analysis: For nucleated cells, counts were estimated from reference gene primer amplification. Produced via immunoSEQ multiplex PCR; TCRdb's table is partial and in-frame only. That table is the source of V, J and clone size, and D and trimming were worked out from the DNA. The data show about 46,000 clones, approximately 83% seen once. In germline, CDR1 is SGHVS, CDR2 FQNEAQ. The germline V and J ends were trimmed by 0 bases and 7 bases, with 7 bases remaining between them. CDR3 length equals 14 residues. During active infection, Seattle patients enrolled and were then monitored through disease.

Source material: peripheral blood. V and J are TRBV7-8 and TRBJ1-6; D might be TRBD1 (5 bases). This receptor was identified in a woman aged 80 or older with COVID-19, enrolled during active disease. CDR3 amino acids: CASSLAGQNSPLHF. CDR3 nucleotide sequence: TGTGCCAGCAGCTTAGCGGGGCAAAATTCACCCCTCCACTTT.